One sample yielded the 2 T cell receptor beta chains listed below, sequenced in a study of T-cell reconstitution after alpha-beta-depleted transplantation in children. This sample's TCRbeta library carried unique molecular identifier barcodes. TCRdb re-called the PCR reads with MiXCR, one entry per CDR3 protein. The profile shows approximately 400,000 distinct CDR3 sequences, 11% of them singletons. Sequencing used PBMCs from the stem cell graft donor, obtained from the stem cell graft. Source of these receptors: a human donor who donated a stem cell graft to a child with acute myeloid leukemia.

The chain carries TRBV6-5 and TRBJ2-7; 12 bases agree with TRBD2. Germline CDR1 and CDR2: MNHEY and SVGAGI. CDR3 length equals 15 residues. Germline trimming cut 2 bases from V and 4 bases from J; bases unmatched to any gene: 3. Written as DNA, the CDR3 is TGTGCCAGCAGTTACGCTAGCGGGGGGGCGTACGAGCAGTACGTC. This codes for CASSYASGGAYEQYV.

CDR3 sequence reads: CASSLWTGTGGNEQFF. DNA of the CDR3: TGTGCCAGCAGCTTGTGGACCGGGACAGGAGGGAATGAGCAGTTCTTC. The rearrangement links TRBV5-8 to TRBJ2-1; 8 nucleotides match TRBD1. The CDR3 covers 16 residues. Trimming took 1 base from V and 7 from J; bases not matched to a gene: 10. Germline CDR1 is SGHTS and CDR2 is YDEGEE.